Reported below is one TCR beta chain. Its antigen is not known. The data are from a study of lymphopenia after photon versus proton radiotherapy. Study outcomes and limitations: Under photons, naive T cells and diversity fell while effector/memory populations rose.

The table came from immunoSEQ multiplex PCR; TCRdb's copy has only in-frame clones and leaves some out. This sample yields 150,000 to 200,000 clones, of which approximately 86% are seen a single time; around 4.7% belongs to the top ten. The V end was cut by 1 base, the J end by 1 base, with 7 bases between. The length of the CDR3 is 13 residues. Looked up from germline, CDR1 is GTSNPN and CDR2 is SVGIG (reference sequence). The starting material was peripheral blood, obtained from a patient treated with photon-based radiotherapy. The TCR originated in a man in his fifties with gastric cancer. The rearrangement links TRBV30 to TRBJ1-1; D is unresolved. The CDR3 region is CAWSADKNTEAFF. The DNA for the CDR3 is TGTGCCTGGAGTGCCGACAAGAACACTGAAGCTTTCTTT.